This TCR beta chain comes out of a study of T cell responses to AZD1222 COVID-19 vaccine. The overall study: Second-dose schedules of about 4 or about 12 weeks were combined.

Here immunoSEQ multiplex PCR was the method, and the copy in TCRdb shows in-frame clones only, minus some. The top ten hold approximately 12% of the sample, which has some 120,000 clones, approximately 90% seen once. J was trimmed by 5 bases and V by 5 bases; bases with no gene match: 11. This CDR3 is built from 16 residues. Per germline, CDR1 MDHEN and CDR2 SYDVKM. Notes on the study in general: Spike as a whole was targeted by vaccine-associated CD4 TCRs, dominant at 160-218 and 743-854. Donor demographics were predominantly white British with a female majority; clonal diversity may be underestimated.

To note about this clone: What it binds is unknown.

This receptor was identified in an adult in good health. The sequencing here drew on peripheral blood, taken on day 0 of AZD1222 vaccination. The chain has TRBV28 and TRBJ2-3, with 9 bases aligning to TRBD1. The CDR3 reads CASSPPGQGPRDTQYF. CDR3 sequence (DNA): TGTGCCAGCAGTCCACCGGGACAGGGACCTCGAGATACGCAGTATTTT.